In this sample, the clone carrying this T cell receptor beta chain turned up a few times. Antigen unknown. TCRdb reprocessed the reads via MiXCR and lists one record per CDR3 protein. Of roughly 500,000 distinct CDR3 sequences in the sample, roughly a third were seen once. This record belongs to a study of T cell repertoires in cytomegalovirus infection. Study summary: Shared public TCR beta signatures pointed to both CMV infection and a matching HLA type. Study findings and constraints: Within the response measured ex vivo, HLA-C-restricted CMV-specific TCR beta clonotypes were dominant.

The V and J ends lost 4 bases and 7 bases respectively, with 17 bases between them. CDR3 size: 15 residues. The origin of this receptor is a human donor in good health (CMV status not recorded). Some clones in this sample may be carry-over from other donors' samples. The sample was cultured PBMCs, taken from culture after CMV antigen stimulation. The V gene is TRBV12-3 or TRBV12-4, the J gene TRBJ1-5, with D possibly being TRBD1 (6 bases). The CDR3 DNA reads TGTGCCAGCAGTTCCCAACAGGGAAACCGGCAGCCCCAGCATTTT. This gives the protein CASSSQQGNRQPQHF.